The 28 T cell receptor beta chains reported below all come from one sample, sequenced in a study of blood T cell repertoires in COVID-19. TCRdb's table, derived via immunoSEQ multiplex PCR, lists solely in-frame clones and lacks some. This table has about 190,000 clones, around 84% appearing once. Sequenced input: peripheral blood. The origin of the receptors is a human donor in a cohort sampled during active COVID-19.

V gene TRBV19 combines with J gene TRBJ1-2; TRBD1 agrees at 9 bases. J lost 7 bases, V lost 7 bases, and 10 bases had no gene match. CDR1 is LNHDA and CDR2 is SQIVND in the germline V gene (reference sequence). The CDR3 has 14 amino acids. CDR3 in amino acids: CASIPQGARGGYTF. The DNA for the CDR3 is TGTGCCAGTATCCCACAGGGGGCCCGGGGTGGCTACACCTTC.

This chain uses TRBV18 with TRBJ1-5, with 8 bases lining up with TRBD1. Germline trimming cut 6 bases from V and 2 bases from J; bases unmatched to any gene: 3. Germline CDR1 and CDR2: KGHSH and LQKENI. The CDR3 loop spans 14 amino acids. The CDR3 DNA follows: TGTGCCAGCTCCCCGACAGGGGGCAATCAGCCCCAGCATTTT. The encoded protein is CASSPTGGNQPQHF.

The CDR3 loop reads CASSDGTRNYGYTF. DNA of the CDR3: TGTGCCAGCAGTGACGGGACACGGAACTATGGCTACACCTTC. The V gene is TRBV2, the J gene TRBJ1-2; maybe TRBD1 (6 bases). V lost 3 bases and J 2 bases, leaving 10 bases between the germline ends. Germline values: CDR1 SNHLY, CDR2 FYNNEI. This CDR3 contains 14 residues.

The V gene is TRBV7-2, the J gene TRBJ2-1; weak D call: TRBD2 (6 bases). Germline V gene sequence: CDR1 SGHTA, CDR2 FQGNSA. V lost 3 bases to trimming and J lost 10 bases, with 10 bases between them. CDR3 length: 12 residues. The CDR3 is CASSFRAGEQFF. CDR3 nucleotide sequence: TGTGCCAGCAGCTTTAGGGCGGGGGAGCAGTTCTTC. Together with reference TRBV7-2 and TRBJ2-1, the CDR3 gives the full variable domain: GAGVSQSPSNKVTEKGKDVELRCDPISGHTALYWYRQSLGQGLEFLIYFQGNSAPDKSGLPSDRFSAERTGGSVSTLTIQRTQQEDSAVYLCASSFRAGEQFFGPGTRLTVL.

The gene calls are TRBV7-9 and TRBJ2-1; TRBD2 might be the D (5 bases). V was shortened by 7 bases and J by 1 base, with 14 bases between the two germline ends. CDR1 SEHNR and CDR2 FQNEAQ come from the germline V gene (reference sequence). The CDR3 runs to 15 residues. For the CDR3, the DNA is TGTGCCAGCATGCCTCACGCGGGTTCCTACAATGAGCAGTTCTTC. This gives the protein CASMPHAGSYNEQFF.

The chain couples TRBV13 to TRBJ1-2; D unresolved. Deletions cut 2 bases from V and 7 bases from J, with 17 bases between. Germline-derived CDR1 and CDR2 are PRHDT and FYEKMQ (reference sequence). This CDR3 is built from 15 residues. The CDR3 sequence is CASSLPTFGLSGYTF. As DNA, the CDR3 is TGTGCCAGCAGCTTACCCACGTTTGGTCTCAGTGGCTACACCTTC.

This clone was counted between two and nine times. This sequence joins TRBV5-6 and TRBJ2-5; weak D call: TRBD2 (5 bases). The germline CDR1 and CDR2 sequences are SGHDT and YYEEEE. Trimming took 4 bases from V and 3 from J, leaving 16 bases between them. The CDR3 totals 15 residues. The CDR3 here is CASSASRGSKETQYF. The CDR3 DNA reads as TGTGCCAGCAGCGCAAGTAGAGGGAGCAAAGAGACCCAGTACTTC.

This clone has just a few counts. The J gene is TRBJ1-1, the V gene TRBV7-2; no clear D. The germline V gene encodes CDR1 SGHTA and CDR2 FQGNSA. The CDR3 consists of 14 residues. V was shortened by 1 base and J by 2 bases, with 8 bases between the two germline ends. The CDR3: CASSLVEGNTEAFF. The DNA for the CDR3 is TGTGCCAGCAGCTTAGTCGAGGGCAACACTGAAGCTTTCTTT.

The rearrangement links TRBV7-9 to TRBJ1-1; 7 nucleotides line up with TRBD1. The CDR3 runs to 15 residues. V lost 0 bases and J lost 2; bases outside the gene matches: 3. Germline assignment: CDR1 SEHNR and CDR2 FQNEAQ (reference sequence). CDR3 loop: CASSLAGGDNTEAFF. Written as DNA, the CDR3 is TGTGCCAGCAGCTTAGCAGGGGGCGATAACACTGAAGCTTTCTTT.

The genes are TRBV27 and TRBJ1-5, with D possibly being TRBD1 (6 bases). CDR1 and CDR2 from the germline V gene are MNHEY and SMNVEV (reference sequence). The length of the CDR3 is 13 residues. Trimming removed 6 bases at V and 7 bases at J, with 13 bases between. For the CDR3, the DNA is TGTGCCAGCAGCATTCGACAGGAACAGCCCCAGCATTTT. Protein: CASSIRQEQPQHF.

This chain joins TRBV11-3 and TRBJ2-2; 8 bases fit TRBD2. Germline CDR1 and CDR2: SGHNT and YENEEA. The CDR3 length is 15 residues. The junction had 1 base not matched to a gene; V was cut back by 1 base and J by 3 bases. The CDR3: CASSLVRGDTGELFF. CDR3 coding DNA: TGTGCCAGCAGCTTAGTGCGGGGGGACACCGGGGAGCTGTTTTTT. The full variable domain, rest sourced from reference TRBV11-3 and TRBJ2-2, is EAGVVQSPRYKIIEKKQPVAFWCNPISGHNTLYWYLQNLGQGPELLIRYENEEAVDDSQLPKDRFSAERLKGVDSTLKIQPAELGDSAVYLCASSLVRGDTGELFFGEGSRLTVL.

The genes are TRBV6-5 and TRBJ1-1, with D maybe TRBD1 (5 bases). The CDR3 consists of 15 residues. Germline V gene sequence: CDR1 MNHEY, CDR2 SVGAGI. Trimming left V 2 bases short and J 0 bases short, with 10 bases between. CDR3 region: CASSYGGGLNTEAFF. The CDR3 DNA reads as TGTGCCAGCAGTTACGGTGGGGGGTTGAACACTGAAGCTTTCTTT.

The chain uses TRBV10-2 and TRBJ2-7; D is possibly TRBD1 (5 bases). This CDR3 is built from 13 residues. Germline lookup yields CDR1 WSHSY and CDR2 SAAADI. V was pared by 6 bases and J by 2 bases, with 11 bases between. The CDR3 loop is CASSLDSPYEQYV. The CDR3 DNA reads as TGCGCCAGCAGCCTAGACAGCCCCTACGAGCAGTACGTC.

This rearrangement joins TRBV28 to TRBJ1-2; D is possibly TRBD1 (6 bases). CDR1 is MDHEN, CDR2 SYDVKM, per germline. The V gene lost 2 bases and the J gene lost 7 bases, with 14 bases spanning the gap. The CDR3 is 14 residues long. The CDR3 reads CASSLAGARGGYTF. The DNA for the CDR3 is TGTGCCAGCAGTTTAGCGGGGGCGCGAGGTGGCTACACCTTC.

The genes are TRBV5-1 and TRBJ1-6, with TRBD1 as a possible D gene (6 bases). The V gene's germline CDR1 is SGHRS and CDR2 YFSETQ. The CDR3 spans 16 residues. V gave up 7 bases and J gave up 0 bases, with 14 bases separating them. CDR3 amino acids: CASRNTGSSYNSPLHF. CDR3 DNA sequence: TGCGCCAGCCGGAATACAGGGAGCTCCTATAATTCACCCCTCCACTTT.

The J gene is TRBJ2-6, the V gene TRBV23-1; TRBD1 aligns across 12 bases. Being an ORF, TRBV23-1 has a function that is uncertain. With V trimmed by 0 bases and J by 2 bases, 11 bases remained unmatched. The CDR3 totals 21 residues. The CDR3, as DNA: TGCGCCAGCAGTCAATCAATGGGCGTCCGGGACAGGGGGCCTGGGGCCAACGTCCTGACTTTC. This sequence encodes CASSQSMGVRDRGPGANVLTF.

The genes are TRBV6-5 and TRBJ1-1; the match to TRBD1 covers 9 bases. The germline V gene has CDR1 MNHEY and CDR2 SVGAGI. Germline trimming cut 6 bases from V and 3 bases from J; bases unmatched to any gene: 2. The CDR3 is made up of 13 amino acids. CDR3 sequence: CASRGQGYTEAFF. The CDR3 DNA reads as TGTGCCAGCAGAGGACAGGGGTACACTGAAGCTTTCTTT.

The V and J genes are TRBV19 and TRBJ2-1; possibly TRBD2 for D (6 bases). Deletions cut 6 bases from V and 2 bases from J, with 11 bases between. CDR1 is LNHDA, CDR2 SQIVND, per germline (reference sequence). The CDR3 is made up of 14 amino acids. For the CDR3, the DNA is TGTGCCAGTAGGGAGGGTGCTACCTACAATGAGCAGTTCTTC. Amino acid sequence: CASREGATYNEQFF.

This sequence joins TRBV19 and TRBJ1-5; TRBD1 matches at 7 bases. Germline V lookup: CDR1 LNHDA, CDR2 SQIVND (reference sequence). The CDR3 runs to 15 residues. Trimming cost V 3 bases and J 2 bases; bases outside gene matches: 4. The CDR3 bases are TGTGCCAGTAGTATCGGAACAGGGGGCAATCAGCCCCAGCATTTT. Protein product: CASSIGTGGNQPQHF.

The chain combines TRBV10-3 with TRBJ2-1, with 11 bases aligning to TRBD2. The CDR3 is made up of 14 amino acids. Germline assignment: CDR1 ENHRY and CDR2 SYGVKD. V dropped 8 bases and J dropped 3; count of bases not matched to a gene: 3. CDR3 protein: CAIAGLADYNEQFF. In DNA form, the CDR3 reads TGTGCCATCGCGGGACTAGCGGACTACAATGAGCAGTTCTTC.

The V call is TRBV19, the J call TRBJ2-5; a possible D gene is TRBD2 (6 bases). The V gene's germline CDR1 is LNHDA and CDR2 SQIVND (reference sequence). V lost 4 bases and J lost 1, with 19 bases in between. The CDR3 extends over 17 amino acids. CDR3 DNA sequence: TGTGCCAGTAGTAACTACAGAAGTAGCGGTCTCCAAGAGACCCAGTACTTC. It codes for CASSNYRSSGLQETQYF.

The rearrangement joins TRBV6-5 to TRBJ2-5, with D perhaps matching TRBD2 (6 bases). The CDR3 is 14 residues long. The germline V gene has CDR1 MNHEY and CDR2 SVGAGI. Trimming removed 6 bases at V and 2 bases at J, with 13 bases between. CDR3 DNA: TGTGCCAGCAGCCGGGGGTTCTCACAAGAGACCCAGTACTTC. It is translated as CASSRGFSQETQYF.

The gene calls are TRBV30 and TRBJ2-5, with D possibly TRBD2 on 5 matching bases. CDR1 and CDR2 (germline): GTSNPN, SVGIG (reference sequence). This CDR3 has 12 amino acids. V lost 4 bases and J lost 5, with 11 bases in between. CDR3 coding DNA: TGTGCCTGGACCACGGGGTGGGAGACCCAGTACTTC. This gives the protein CAWTTGWETQYF.

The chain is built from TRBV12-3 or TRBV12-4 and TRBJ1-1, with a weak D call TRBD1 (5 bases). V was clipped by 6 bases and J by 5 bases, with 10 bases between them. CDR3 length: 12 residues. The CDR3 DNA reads TGTGCCAGCAGCGCGGGGGGAACTGAAGCTTTCTTT. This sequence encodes CASSAGGTEAFF.

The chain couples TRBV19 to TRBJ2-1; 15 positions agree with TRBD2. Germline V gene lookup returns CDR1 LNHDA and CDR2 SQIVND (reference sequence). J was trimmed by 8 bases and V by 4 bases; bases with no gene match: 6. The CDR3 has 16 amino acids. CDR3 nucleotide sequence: TGTGCCAGTAGTAAACCGGGACTAGCGGGGGGTTATGAGCAGTTCTTC. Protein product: CASSKPGLAGGYEQFF.

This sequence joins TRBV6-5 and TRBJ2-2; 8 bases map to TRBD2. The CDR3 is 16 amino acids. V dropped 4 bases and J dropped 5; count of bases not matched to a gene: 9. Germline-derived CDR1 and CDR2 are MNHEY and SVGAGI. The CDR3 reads CASSWGPGGQTGELFF. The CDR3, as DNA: TGTGCCAGCAGTTGGGGACCGGGGGGGCAAACCGGGGAGCTGTTTTTT.

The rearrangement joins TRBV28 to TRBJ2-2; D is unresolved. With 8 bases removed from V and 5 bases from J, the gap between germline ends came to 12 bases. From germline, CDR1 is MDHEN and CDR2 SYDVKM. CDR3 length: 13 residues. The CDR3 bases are TGTGCCAGCGTACGTGGTCGGACCGGGGAGCTGTTTTTT. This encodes CASVRGRTGELFF.

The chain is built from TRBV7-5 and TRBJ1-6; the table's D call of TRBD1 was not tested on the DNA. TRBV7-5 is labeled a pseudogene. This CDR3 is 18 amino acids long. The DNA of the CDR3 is TGTGTCAGAAGCTCTCGACAGGAGGAGAGCTCCTATAATTCACCCCTCCACTTT. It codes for CVRSSRQEESSYNSPLHF.